This T cell receptor beta chain emerged from a study of T-cell reconstitution after alpha-beta-depleted transplantation in children. With V trimmed by 5 bases and J by 6 bases, 2 bases remained unmatched. Germline CDR1 MNHEY, CDR2 SMNVEV (reference sequence). This CDR3 is 13 amino acids long. Molecular barcoding with unique molecular identifiers was used for the TCRbeta library. MiXCR, applied by TCRdb to the PCR reads, yields one record per CDR3 protein. The profile shows approximately 1,000,000 distinct CDR3 sequences, roughly 31% of them singletons. This rearrangement joins TRBV27 to TRBJ2-4; 9 nucleotides agree with TRBD2. This specimen was PBMCs, mostly from graft donor cells, taken 360 days after TCRalphabeta/CD19-depleted stem cell transplant. The sequence derives from a boy in the first two years of life who had a stem cell transplant for SCID, so the T cells may come from the graft donor. The DNA for the CDR3 is TGTGCCAGCAGTCGCGGGGGGGTAAACATTCAGTACTTC. Translating gives CASSRGGVNIQYF.